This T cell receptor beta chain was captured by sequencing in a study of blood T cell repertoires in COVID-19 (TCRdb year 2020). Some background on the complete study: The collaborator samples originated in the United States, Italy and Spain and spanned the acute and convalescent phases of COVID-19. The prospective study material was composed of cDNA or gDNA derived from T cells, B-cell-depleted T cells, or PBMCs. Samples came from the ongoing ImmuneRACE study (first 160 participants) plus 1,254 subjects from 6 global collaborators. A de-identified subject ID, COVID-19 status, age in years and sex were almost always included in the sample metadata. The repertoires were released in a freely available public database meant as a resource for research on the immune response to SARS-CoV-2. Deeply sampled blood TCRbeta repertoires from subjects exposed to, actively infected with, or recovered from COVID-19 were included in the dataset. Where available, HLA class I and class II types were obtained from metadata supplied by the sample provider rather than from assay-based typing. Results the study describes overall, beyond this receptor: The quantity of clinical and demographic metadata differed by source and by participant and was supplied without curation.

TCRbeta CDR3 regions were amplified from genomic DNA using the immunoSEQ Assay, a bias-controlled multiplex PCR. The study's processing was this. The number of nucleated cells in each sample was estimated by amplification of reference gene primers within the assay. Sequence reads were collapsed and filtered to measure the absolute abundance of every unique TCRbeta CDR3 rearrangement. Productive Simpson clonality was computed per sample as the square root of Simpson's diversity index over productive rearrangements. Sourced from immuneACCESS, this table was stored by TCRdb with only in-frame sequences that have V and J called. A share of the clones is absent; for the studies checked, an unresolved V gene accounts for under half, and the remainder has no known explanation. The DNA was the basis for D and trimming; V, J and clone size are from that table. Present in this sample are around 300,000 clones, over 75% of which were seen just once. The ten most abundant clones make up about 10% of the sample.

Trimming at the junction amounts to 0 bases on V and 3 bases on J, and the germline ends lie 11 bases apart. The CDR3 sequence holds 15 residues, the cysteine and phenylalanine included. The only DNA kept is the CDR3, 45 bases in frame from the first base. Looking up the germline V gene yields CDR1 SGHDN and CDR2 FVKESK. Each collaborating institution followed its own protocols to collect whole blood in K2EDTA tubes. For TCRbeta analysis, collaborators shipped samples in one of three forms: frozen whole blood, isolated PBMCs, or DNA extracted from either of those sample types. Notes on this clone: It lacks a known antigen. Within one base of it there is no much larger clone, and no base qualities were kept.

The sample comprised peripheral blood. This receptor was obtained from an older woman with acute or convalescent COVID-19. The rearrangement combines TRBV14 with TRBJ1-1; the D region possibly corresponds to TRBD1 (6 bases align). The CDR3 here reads CASSQDPGQYTEAFF. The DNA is TGTGCCAGCAGCCAAGATCCAGGACAGTACACTGAAGCTTTCTTT.